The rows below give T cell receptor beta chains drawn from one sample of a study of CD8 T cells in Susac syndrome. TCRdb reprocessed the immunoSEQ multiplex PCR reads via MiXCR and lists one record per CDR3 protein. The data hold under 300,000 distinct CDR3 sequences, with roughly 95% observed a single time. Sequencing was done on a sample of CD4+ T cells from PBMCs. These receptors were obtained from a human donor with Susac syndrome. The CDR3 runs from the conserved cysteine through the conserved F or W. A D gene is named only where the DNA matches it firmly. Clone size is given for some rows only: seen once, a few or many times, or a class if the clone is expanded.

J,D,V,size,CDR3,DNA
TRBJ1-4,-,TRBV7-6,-,CASSLGQVAERLFF,TGTGCCAGCAGCTTAGGACAGGTCGCTGAGCGGCTGTTTTTT
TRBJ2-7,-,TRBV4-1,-,CASSRGGGDREVPYEQYF,TGCGCCAGCAGCAGAGGAGGGGGGGACCGGGAGGTTCCCTACGAGCAGTACTTC
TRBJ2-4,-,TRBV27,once,CASSARRGAVVIQYF,TGTGCCAGCAGTGCCCGACGGGGGGCCGTCGTCATTCAGTACTTC
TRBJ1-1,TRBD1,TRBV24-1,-,CATHPGQGPNTEAFF,TGTGCCACCCACCCGGGACAGGGGCCGAACACTGAAGCTTTCTTT
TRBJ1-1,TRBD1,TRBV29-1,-,CSAPGQVVTEAFF,TGCAGCGCCCCGGGACAGGTTGTCACTGAAGCTTTCTTT
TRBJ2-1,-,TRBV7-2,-,CASSTLSFSEQFF,TGTGCCAGCAGCACCCTCTCTTTCAGTGAGCAGTTCTTC
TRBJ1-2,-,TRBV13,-,CASRGRVDGYTF,TGTGCCAGCCGTGGTAGGGTCGATGGCTACACCTTC
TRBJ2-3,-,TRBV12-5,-,CASAMWGPERTQYF,TGTGCTAGTGCCATGTGGGGGCCAGAGCGTACGCAGTATTTT
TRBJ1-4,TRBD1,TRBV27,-,CASARQGTEKLFF,TGTGCCAGCGCTCGACAGGGGACCGAAAAACTGTTTTTT
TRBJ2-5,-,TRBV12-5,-,CASGSSWQKETQYF,TGTGCTAGTGGCTCTTCCTGGCAGAAAGAGACCCAGTACTTC
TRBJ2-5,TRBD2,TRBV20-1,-,CSASPSAGGQETQYF,TGCAGTGCTAGCCCCTCGGCGGGAGGGCAAGAGACCCAGTACTTC
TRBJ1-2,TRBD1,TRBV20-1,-,CSARSPPGTGQTLNYGYTF,TGCAGTGCTAGATCACCCCCCGGGACAGGACAAACCCTGAACTATGGCTACACCTTC
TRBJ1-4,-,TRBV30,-,CAWNPLQLNEKLFF,TGTGCCTGGAACCCACTACAGCTTAATGAAAAACTGTTTTTT
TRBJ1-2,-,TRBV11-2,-,CASSRTGNYGYTF,TGTGCCAGCAGCCGGACGGGAAACTATGGCTACACCTTC
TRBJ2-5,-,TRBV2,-,CAFRRWTVGETQYF,TGTGCCTTTCGCCGGTGGACAGTTGGGGAGACCCAGTACTTC
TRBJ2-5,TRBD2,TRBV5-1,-,CASRRREGRETQYF,TGCGCCAGCAGACGTCGGGAGGGCCGAGAGACCCAGTACTTC
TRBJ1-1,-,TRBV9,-,CASSARLANTEAFF,TGTGCCAGCAGCGCCCGGTTAGCGAACACTGAAGCTTTCTTT
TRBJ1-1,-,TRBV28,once,CASVGGKAFF,TGTGCCAGCGTTGGGGGAAAAGCTTTCTTT
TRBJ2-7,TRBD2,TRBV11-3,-,CASGRGVDEQYF,TGTGCCAGCGGTCGGGGGGTCGACGAGCAGTACTTC
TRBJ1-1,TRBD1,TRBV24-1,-,CATRDDRGTEAFF,TGTGCCACCAGGGATGACAGGGGCACTGAAGCTTTCTTT
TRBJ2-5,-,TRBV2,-,CASSGRATQYF,TGTGCCAGCAGTGGACGGGCGACCCAGTACTTC
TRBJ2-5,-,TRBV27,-,CASSSIRGTAFFQETQYF,TGTGCCAGCAGTAGCATCCGGGGGACAGCCTTTTTTCAAGAGACCCAGTACTTC
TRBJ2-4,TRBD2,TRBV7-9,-,CASSFMAGESHQYF,TGTGCCAGCAGCTTCATGGCGGGGGAGTCGCATCAGTACTTC
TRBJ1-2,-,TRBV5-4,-,CASSNPGGYTF,TGTGCCAGCAGCAACCCCGGGGGCTACACCTTC
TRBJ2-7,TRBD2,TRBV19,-,CASSTGLAGWYEQYF,TGTGCCAGTAGTACCGGACTAGCGGGCTGGTACGAGCAGTACTTC
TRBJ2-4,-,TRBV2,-,CANSRQGKNIQYF,TGTGCCAACTCCCGGCAGGGAAAAAACATTCAGTACTTC
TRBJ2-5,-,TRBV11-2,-,CASSLDSNLRYF,TGTGCCAGCAGCTTAGATTCGAATCTGCGGTACTTC
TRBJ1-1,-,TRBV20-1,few,CSARVGRGTEAFF,TGCAGTGCTAGGGTGGGCCGGGGCACTGAAGCTTTCTTT
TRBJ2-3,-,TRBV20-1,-,CSAIMAGTSSSTQYF,TGCAGTGCTATAATGGCCGGGACATCCTCCTCTACGCAGTATTTT
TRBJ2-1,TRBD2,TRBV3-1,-,CASSQEGTSGRGQALQFF,TGTGCCAGCAGCCAAGAAGGGACTAGCGGGAGGGGACAGGCCCTCCAGTTCTTC
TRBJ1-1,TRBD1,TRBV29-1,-,CSVGSWRDRGLQAFF,TGCAGCGTTGGGTCTTGGCGCGACAGGGGGCTTCAAGCTTTCTTT
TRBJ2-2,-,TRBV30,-,CAWSVRWESTGELFF,TGTGCCTGGAGTGTACGGTGGGAGAGCACCGGGGAGCTGTTTTTT
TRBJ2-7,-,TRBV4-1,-,CASSQGRVLAYEQYF,TGCGCCAGCAGCCAAGGCCGGGTCCTTGCCTACGAGCAGTACTTC
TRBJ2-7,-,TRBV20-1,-,CSASKVTGLAYEQYF,TGCAGTGCTAGTAAAGTCACGGGACTTGCCTACGAGCAGTACTTC
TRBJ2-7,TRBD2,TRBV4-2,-,CASSHTSGSSYEQYF,TGTGCCAGCAGCCACACTAGCGGGAGCTCCTACGAGCAGTACTTC
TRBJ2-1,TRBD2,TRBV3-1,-,CASSQTSGDNEQFF,TGTGCCAGCAGCCAGACTAGCGGTGACAATGAGCAGTTCTTC
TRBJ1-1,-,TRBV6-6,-,CASINGGGSTEAFF,TGTGCCAGCATCAACGGTGGGGGAAGCACTGAAGCTTTCTTT
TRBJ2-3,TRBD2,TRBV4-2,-,CASSQGRAGVTDTQYF,TGTGCCAGCAGCCAAGGTCGGGCGGGAGTAACAGATACGCAGTATTTT
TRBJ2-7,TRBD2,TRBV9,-,CASSVGTSGRASYEQYF,TGTGCCAGCAGCGTAGGGACTAGCGGGAGAGCGTCCTACGAGCAGTACTTC
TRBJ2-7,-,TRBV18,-,CASSPPVSEQVLF,TGTGCCAGCTCACCACCGGTCTCAGAGCAAGTTCTCTTC
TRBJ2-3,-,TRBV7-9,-,CASSFTGSTDTQYF,TGTGCCAGCAGCTTTACCGGGAGCACAGATACGCAGTATTTT
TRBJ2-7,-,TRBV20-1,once,CSASSTANYEQYF,TGCAGTGCTAGCTCGACAGCGAACTACGAGCAGTACTTC
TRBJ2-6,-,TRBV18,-,CASSPTWSSGANVLTF,TGTGCCAGCTCACCAACCTGGAGCTCTGGGGCCAACGTCCTGACTTTC
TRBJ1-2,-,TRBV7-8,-,CASSLSWTGYGYTF,TGTGCCAGCAGCTTAAGTTGGACTGGCTATGGCTACACCTTC
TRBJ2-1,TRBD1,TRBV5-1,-,CASSRRTGEPEQFF,TGCGCCAGCAGCCGACGGACAGGGGAGCCTGAGCAGTTCTTC
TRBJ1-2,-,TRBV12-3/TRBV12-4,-,CASSQTGVYGYTF,TGTGCCAGCAGTCAAACAGGAGTCTATGGCTACACCTTC
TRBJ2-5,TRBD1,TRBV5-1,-,CASSSGQGKETQYF,TGCGCCAGCAGCTCAGGACAGGGAAAAGAGACCCAGTACTTC
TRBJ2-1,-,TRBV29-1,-,CSVVAVLSSYNEQFF,TGCAGCGTTGTAGCAGTCCTAAGCTCCTACAATGAGCAGTTCTTC
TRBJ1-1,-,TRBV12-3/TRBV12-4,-,CASAYHPGRNTEAFF,TGTGCCAGCGCCTATCATCCGGGTAGGAACACTGAAGCTTTCTTT
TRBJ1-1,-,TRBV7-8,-,CASSLGLLKQAFF,TGTGCCAGCAGCTTAGGGCTACTGAAACAAGCTTTCTTT
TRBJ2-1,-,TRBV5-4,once,CASSFLKGTYNEQFF,TGTGCCAGCAGCTTTCTGAAGGGTACCTACAATGAGCAGTTCTTC
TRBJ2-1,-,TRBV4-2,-,CASSHLGRGAVYNEQFF,TGTGCCAGCAGCCACCTTGGGCGAGGGGCCGTGTACAATGAGCAGTTCTTC
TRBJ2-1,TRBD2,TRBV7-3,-,CASSSPGLAFNEQFF,TGTGCCAGCAGCTCACCGGGACTAGCGTTTAATGAGCAGTTCTTC